Reported below is one TCR beta chain. Its target is not known. This CDR3 is 13 amino acids long. Deletions cut 0 bases from V and 6 bases from J, with 8 bases between. Germline V gives CDR1 SEHNR, CDR2 FQNEAQ (reference sequence). The sample originates from a study of regulatory and conventional T cells in RAG deficiency. Regulatory T cells were sorted from blood as CD4+ CD25-high CD127-low cells. Here immunoSEQ multiplex PCR was the method, and the copy in TCRdb shows in-frame clones only, minus some. The table lists 12,000 or so clones, approximately 94% of them singletons, with approximately 1.5% in the top ten. Whole-study results and caveats: Shannon entropy was markedly lower and Simpson indices higher in RAG-deficient patients than control T-cell subsets. Omenn syndrome and CID/AS patients had roughly 100-fold fewer unique Treg TCR beta sequences, versus around 9.4-fold elsewhere.

The same specimen was also included in a second study, on regulatory T cells. That work adds: Amplification used 52 TRBV primers and 13 TRBJ primers.

The gene calls are TRBV7-9 and TRBJ1-1; no reliable D call. Material: CD127- CD25+ CD4+ Tregs sorted from blood. This TCR came from a human donor in good health. In DNA, the CDR3 is TGTGCCAGCAGCTTAGCGGTCGGTCCTGAAGCTTTCTTT. This codes for CASSLAVGPEAFF.